The sequence of this T cell receptor (beta chain) was determined in a study of vaccination effects on CD4 cells after COVID-19 (dated by TCRdb to between 2021 and 2024). About the investigation overall: Two doses of either the BNT162b2 or the mRNA-1273 mRNA SARS-CoV-2 vaccine were administered to participants. SARS-CoV-2 spike-specific CD4+ TCR repertoires were compared before and after mRNA vaccination in COVID-19 convalescent patients and in infection-naive vaccine recipients. The full study included roughly 10 COVID-19 convalescent patients and a handful of SARS-CoV-2-naive healthy vaccine recipients. Cultures from other donors in the study were sequenced using the Oncomine TCR Beta short-read assay on an Illumina iSeq 100.

The protocol used for the library was the immunoSEQ multiplex PCR assay. DNA from the cultured, isolated CD4+ T cells was subjected to TCR beta CDR3 sequencing. As for the authors' bioinformatics: Non-productive TCR sequences were removed, reads were trimmed to the CDR3 region, and CDR3s of at least 7 amino acids were retained. The MANAFEST web app was used to identify antigen-specific clonotypes by comparing expansion in peptide wells with expansion in reference cultures. Positive clones required FDR<0.05 expansion versus reference and all other wells, odds ratio above 5, and frequency above 0.1% in two replicate wells. Cross-reactive clonotypes were defined as significantly expanded in SARS-CoV-2 spike wells and in at least one common cold coronavirus spike condition. CDR3 similarity was assessed by Levenshtein distance using the stringdist R package, and unrooted trees were constructed with ape in R 3.6.1. What TCRdb holds here is the immuneACCESS table cut down to in-frame rearrangements. Part of the clones is not present; checked against another copy, under half of the missing clones reflect an unresolved V gene, and the others are unexplained. For V, J and clone size, that table is used; D and trimming come from the DNA. The sample table lists some 77,000 clones, roughly 70% of them with a count of one. Jointly, the top ten make up roughly 4% of the sample.

The ViraFEST assay stimulated PBMC with viral peptide pools and then used TCR sequencing to identify antigen-specific CD4+ T cell clonotypes by expansion. After more than 9 days of culture, CD4+ T cells were isolated with the EasySep CD4+ T cell isolation kit. Healthy vaccine recipients had no prior SARS-CoV-2 infection, confirmed by negative nucleocapsid antibodies before and after vaccination. Roughly 1.9 million PBMC per well were cultured with 9 to 10 ug/ml peptides in IMDM containing around 5% human AB serum, approximately 10 IU/ml IL-2 and gentamicin. Half of the culture medium was replaced with fresh IL-2-containing medium on days 3 and 7. Unless noted otherwise, every peptide stimulation condition was cultured in triplicate wells. Using Ficoll-Paque Plus gradient centrifugation, PBMC were separated from whole blood and then either used fresh or cryopreserved at -140C. Overlapping peptide pools spanned the spike proteins of SARS-CoV-2 and the common cold coronaviruses HCoV-NL63, HCoV-OC43 and HCoV-229E. Genomic DNA was extracted from cultured CD4+ T cells with the QIAamp micro DNA kit.

The CDR3 starts with the cysteine, ends with the phenylalanine, and has 14 residues. Only the CDR3 DNA is retained, 42 bases long and in frame from the first base. Trimming costs V 3 bases and J 5 bases, and their ends lie 13 bases apart. In the germline V gene (reference sequence), CDR1 corresponds to GTSNPN and CDR2 to SVGIG. Study-wide findings and limitations: In healthy vaccine recipients, vaccine-induced clones were almost all SARS-CoV-2 mono-reactive, with only 1 of 255 cross-reactive with common cold coronaviruses. Clones induced by infection and clones induced by vaccination both contracted markedly at late timepoints after vaccination, which fits with T cell responses waning over time. Only a small number of convalescent patients were included, and no early post-infection timepoints were available, which limited the study.

As to this clone: The target of this receptor is not known. No quality values exist for individual bases; no much larger clone is one base distant.

In this chain, TRBV30 is recombined with TRBJ2-2; a tentative D match to TRBD2 spans 7 bases. The sequence was obtained from a human donor who received a COVID-19 vaccine. The source material was CD4+ T cells from PBMCs cultured with HCoV-OC43 spike peptides, sampled before COVID-19 vaccination. The cell subset or site label of this sample denotes: HCoV-OC43 spike overlapping peptide pool stimulation. The DNA sequence is as follows: TGTGCCTGGAGGGGGGGGCTTAATACCGGGGAGCTGTTTTTT. Its protein is CAWRGGLNTGELFF.